The clone carrying this T cell receptor (beta chain) has more than one count but fewer than ten. Its antigen is unidentified. Primers included in the PCR were 60 Vbeta and 13 Jbeta primers. Data came from immunoSEQ multiplex PCR; TCRdb stores just in-frame clones and leaves some out. The sample carries more than 95,000 clones, 60% to 85% recorded once. The data were taken from a study of cytomegalovirus exposure and HLA in healthy donors. CDR3 length equals 15 residues. CDR1 and CDR2 (germline): SGHVS, FQNEAQ. The V gene lost 5 bases and the J gene lost 8 bases, with 18 bases spanning the gap. Points from the study as a whole: CMV serostatus stood as the only immune exposure information on hand.

Sequencing was carried out using PBMCs. The receptor was isolated from a man aged 50 to 59 in good health and CMV-seronegative. The V call is TRBV7-8, the J call TRBJ1-4; possible D gene TRBD1, 6 bases. The CDR3 region has the DNA TGTGCCAGCAGCCGCATGCGGGGGGCGTCCGAAAAACTGTTTTTT. This sequence encodes CASSRMRGASEKLFF. Drawing the rest from reference TRBV7-8 and TRBJ1-4, the complete variable domain is GAGVSQSPRYKVAKRGQDVALRCDPISGHVSLFWYQQALGQGPEFLTYFQNEAQLDKSGLPSDRFFAERPEGSVSTLKIQRTQQEDSAVYLCASSRMRGASEKLFFGSGTQLSVL.